Listed here are 10 T cell receptor beta chains from one sample, sequenced in a study of prognosis after radiotherapy for stage I lung cancer. Multiplex PCR, run in two rounds, amplified TCR beta CDR3 from genomic DNA. Individual primers that were specific to each TRBV and TRBJ gene served in first-round PCR. TCRdb reanalysed the multiplex PCR reads using MiXCR and keeps one entry per CDR3 protein. The repertoire includes 11,000 to 15,000 distinct CDR3 sequences, roughly a third of them detected once, and roughly 40% sits in the top ten. The source material was PBMCs, sampled before or after stereotactic body radiation therapy (not recorded which). These receptors came from a donor of 50 years or more with non-small cell lung cancer.

This clonotype showed up many times. This chain joins TRBV3-1 and TRBJ2-5; tentative D call: TRBD2 (5 bases). With 5 bases removed from V and 7 bases from J, the gap between germline ends came to 14 bases. The CDR3 runs 13 residues. Germline values: CDR1 LGHDT, CDR2 YNNKEL (reference sequence). DNA of the CDR3: TGTGCCAGCAGCTCCGGGTCTGAGGGGACCCAGTACTTC. It is translated as CASSSGSEGTQYF.

This clonotype was found many times. The V call is TRBV6-2 or TRBV6-3, the J call TRBJ1-1; 10 positions match TRBD1. CDR3 length equals 17 residues. CDR1 MNHEY and CDR2 SVGEGT come from the germline V gene. Unmatched junction bases numbered 21, after V lost 7 bases and J lost 10 bases. DNA for the CDR3: TGTGCCAGCACCACCTCAAGGGGGGGACAGGGGACTCTAGGAGCTTTCTTT. The encoded protein is CASTTSRGGQGTLGAFF.

This clonotype was recorded many times. The V and J genes are TRBV6-1 and TRBJ2-3; no reliable D call. The V end lost 1 base, the J end lost 2 bases, and 10 bases lay between the germline ends. Germline V gene sequence: CDR1 MNHNS, CDR2 SASEGT. The CDR3 totals 15 residues. The CDR3 protein is CASSEDRLATDTQYF. The CDR3 coding sequence is TGTGCCAGCAGTGAAGACCGACTCGCCACAGATACGCAGTATTTT.

The V gene is TRBV6-1, the J gene TRBJ2-3, with 8 nucleotides matching TRBD2. CDR3 size: 16 residues. The V and J ends lost 5 bases and 6 bases, in that order; junction bases with no gene match: 13. The germline V gene has CDR1 MNHNS and CDR2 SASEGT. The CDR3: CASSQTGGGGWDTQYF. DNA of the CDR3: TGTGCCAGCAGTCAAACGGGGGGCGGGGGGTGGGATACGCAGTATTTT.

The chain employs TRBV6-2 or TRBV6-3 and TRBJ2-3, with D unresolved. This CDR3 region has 14 residues. CDR1 and CDR2 (germline): MNHEY, SVGEGT. The V end was cut by 9 bases, the J end by 4 bases, with 17 bases between. The CDR3 protein is CASEVTMGSDTQYF. The CDR3 DNA reads as TGTGCCAGTGAGGTGACGATGGGCTCAGATACGCAGTATTTT.

This clonotype was seen at least ten times. The genes are TRBV5-1 and TRBJ1-1; 7 nucleotides align to TRBD1. V lost 6 bases and J lost 2; bases outside the gene matches: 4. This CDR3 has 13 amino acids. Germline-derived CDR1 and CDR2 are SGHRS and YFSETQ. The CDR3 DNA is TGCGCCAGCACTGAGGGGGCAAACACTGAAGCTTTCTTT. Translated, it gives CASTEGANTEAFF. The variable domain in full, completed from reference TRBV5-1 and TRBJ1-1, reads KAGVTQTPRYLIKTRGQQVTLSCSPISGHRSVSWYQQTPGQGLQFLFEYFSETQRNKGNFPGRFSGRQFSNSRSEMNVSTLELGDSALYLCASTEGANTEAFFGQGTRLTVV.

In regard to this clonotype: A much larger clone sits a single nucleotide away, making a read error possible. The chain employs TRBV6-9 and TRBJ2-3; TRBD2 agrees at 12 bases. The J segment lost 1 base and the V segment lost 4 bases, leaving 6 bases of the junction unmatched. Germline values: CDR1 MNHGY, CDR2 SVAAGI. This CDR3 spans 17 amino acids. Here the CDR3 DNA reads TGTGCCAGCAGTTTTGGACTAGCGGGAATTGGCACAGATACGCAGTATTTT. Its translation is CASSFGLAGIGTDTQYF.

This clonotype was picked up many times. This may arise from a read error, as a much more abundant clone is one base away. This chain joins TRBV6-2 or TRBV6-3 and TRBJ2-7; unclear D gene. Per the germline V gene, CDR1 is MNHEY and CDR2 is SVGEGT. The CDR3 length is 13 residues. Trimming shortened V by 5 bases and J by 6 bases, and 14 bases separated the two germline ends. This CDR3 is CASSEATRCEQYF. The CDR3 nucleotides read TGTGCCAGCAGTGAAGCCACACGCTGCGAGCAGTACTTC.

About this clonotype: A far larger clone is off by one base, so a read error is likely. The gene calls are TRBV7-2 and TRBJ1-1; D might be TRBD1 (5 bases). The V gene's germline CDR1 is SGHTA and CDR2 FQGNSA. CDR3 length: 13 residues. V gave up 9 bases and J gave up 0 bases, with 11 bases separating them. The CDR3 here is CARRGTVNTEAFF. CDR3 DNA: TGTGCCAGACGGGGGACGGTGAACACTGAAGCTTTCTTT.

With regard to this clonotype: A read error is likely, as this CDR3 ends without the conserved phenylalanine or tryptophan. J is TRBJ1-2 and V is TRBV20-1; perhaps TRBD1 as D (5 bases). CDR3 size: 13 residues. The germline V gene encodes CDR1 DFQATT and CDR2 SNEGSKA (reference sequence). Trimming left V 5 bases short and J 6 bases short, with 16 bases between. The CDR3 spells CSAVGLGGHGYTL. CDR3 nucleotides: TGCAGTGCTGTGGGACTGGGAGGCCATGGCTACACCCTC.